Each of the 14 T cell receptor beta chains below was sequenced from the same sample in a study of T cells in localized non-small cell lung cancer. The table came from immunoSEQ multiplex PCR; TCRdb's copy has only in-frame clones and leaves some out. The table has over 20,000 clones, 88% seen once. Sequenced material: peripheral blood mononuclear cells, taken before any cancer treatment. The origin of the receptors is an older male donor with stage II lung adenocarcinoma.

The J gene is TRBJ2-3, the V gene TRBV11-3; no definite D call. The CDR3 contains 15 residues. Trimming took 5 bases from V and 4 from J, leaving 16 bases between them. The V gene's germline CDR1 is SGHNT and CDR2 YENEEA. CDR3 nucleotide sequence: TGTGCCAGCAGCCCCGGTCTGGGTCTTTCAGATACGCAGTATTTT. Translating it yields CASSPGLGLSDTQYF.

The V call is TRBV6-5, the J call TRBJ1-5; 8 bases match TRBD1. Germline V gene data show CDR1 as MNHEY and CDR2 as SVGAGI. The CDR3 is 15 amino acids. The trim removed 6 bases at V and 5 bases at J, leaving 9 bases unmatched. As DNA, the CDR3 is TGTGCCAGCAGAAAAAGGACAGGGACGGATCAGCCCCAGCATTTT. This sequence encodes CASRKRTGTDQPQHF.

CDR3 bases: TGTGCCAGCAGCTCTAGGGCGGGACTTCCAGAGCAGTACTTC. Encoded protein: CASSSRAGLPEQYF. This chain joins TRBV7-2 and TRBJ2-7, with D possibly matching TRBD2 (6 bases). The germline CDR1 and CDR2 sequences are SGHTA and FQGNSA. Trimming pared 4 bases from V and 7 bases from J, leaving 17 bases between. This CDR3 comprises 14 residues.

The chain couples TRBV19 to TRBJ2-7; a possible D gene is TRBD1 (6 bases). The germline V gene encodes CDR1 LNHDA and CDR2 SQIVND (reference sequence). CDR3 length: 14 amino acids. Trimming took 4 bases from V and 2 from J, leaving 12 bases between them. The CDR3: CASSTQQGAYEQYF. The CDR3 DNA sequence: TGTGCCAGTAGTACTCAACAGGGTGCCTACGAGCAGTACTTC. Full variable domain (missing parts from reference TRBV19 and TRBJ2-7): DGGITQSPKYLFRKEGQNVTLSCEQNLNHDAMYWYRQDPGQGLRLIYYSQIVNDFQKGDIAEGYSVSREKKESFPLTVTSAQKNPTAFYLCASSTQQGAYEQYFGPGTRLTVT.

The chain has TRBV5-1 and TRBJ2-7, with TRBD2 matching over 14 bases. Per the germline V gene, CDR1 is SGHRS and CDR2 is YFSETQ. The length of the CDR3 is 18 residues. V lost 2 bases and J lost 4; bases outside the gene matches: 11. The DNA of the CDR3 is TGCGCCAGCAGCTTAGGGACTAGCGGGAGAAGGATTGGGTACGAGCAGTACTTC. Encoded protein: CASSLGTSGRRIGYEQYF.

This clone was recorded once. The chain couples TRBV28 to TRBJ2-5; D may match TRBD1 or TRBD2 (6 bases each). The CDR3 contains 13 residues. Germline CDR1 and CDR2: MDHEN and SYDVKM. V was cut by 6 bases and J by 7 bases, with 15 bases left in between. CDR3 residues: CASSRGTFGTQYF. Written as DNA, the CDR3 is TGTGCCAGCAGCCGCGGGACATTCGGGACCCAGTACTTC.

V is TRBV28 and J is TRBJ1-3; D is undetermined. This CDR3 spans 13 amino acids. Per germline, CDR1 MDHEN and CDR2 SYDVKM. Deletions cut 7 bases from V and 9 bases from J, with 16 bases between. The DNA of the CDR3 is TGTGCCAGCAAGGGCGGCCCGATGGGCACCATATATTTT. Translating it yields CASKGGPMGTIYF. The full variable domain, rest sourced from reference TRBV28 and TRBJ1-3, is DVKVTQSSRYLVKRTGEKVFLECVQDMDHENMFWYRQDPGLGLRLIYFSYDVKMKEKGDIPEGYSVSREKKERFSLILESASTNQTSMYLCASKGGPMGTIYFGEGSWLTVV.

The chain has TRBV14 and TRBJ2-1; a weak D match, TRBD1 (7 bases). This CDR3 is 16 amino acids long. V lost 2 bases, J lost 4 bases, and 15 bases lay in between. Per the germline V gene, CDR1 is SGHDN and CDR2 is FVKESK. CDR3 sequence reads: CASSQLLQGTYNEQFF. In DNA, the CDR3 is TGTGCCAGCAGCCAACTCTTACAGGGGACTTACAATGAGCAGTTCTTC.

This rearrangement joins TRBV5-5 to TRBJ1-6; D is undetermined. This CDR3 has 14 residues. Per the germline V gene, CDR1 is SGHKS and CDR2 is YYEKEE (reference sequence). Trimming took off 0 bases at V and 8 bases at J, with 9 bases between the two ends. The CDR3 region has the DNA TGTGCCAGCAGCTTGGGGTTTGGGGATTCACCCCTCCACTTT. Its protein is CASSLGFGDSPLHF.

This sequence joins TRBV7-9 and TRBJ2-5; 13 bases map to TRBD2. Germline CDR1 is SEHNR and CDR2 is FQNEAQ (reference sequence). This CDR3 has 18 amino acids. J was trimmed by 0 bases and V by 6 bases; bases with no gene match: 10. CDR3 in amino acids: CASRDNGLAGVYQETQYF. Here the CDR3 DNA reads TGTGCCAGCAGAGATAATGGACTAGCGGGAGTATACCAAGAGACCCAGTACTTC.

The chain combines TRBV28 with TRBJ1-1, with 7 bases identical to TRBD1. Germline assignment: CDR1 MDHEN and CDR2 SYDVKM. The CDR3 has 15 residues. Trimming at V came to 3 bases and at J to 10 bases, leaving 14 bases not matched to a gene. The CDR3 nucleotides are TGTGCCAGCAGTTTCCCGGTAGGGGGCGCGTCCGTAGCTTTCTTT. Its protein product is CASSFPVGGASVAFF. Full variable domain (outside the CDR3, taken from reference TRBV28 and TRBJ1-1): DVKVTQSSRYLVKRTGEKVFLECVQDMDHENMFWYRQDPGLGLRLIYFSYDVKMKEKGDIPEGYSVSREKKERFSLILESASTNQTSMYLCASSFPVGGASVAFFGQGTRLTVV.

The CDR3 nucleotides are TGTGCCAGTAGCCAGCGGTCCTACAATGAGCAGTTCTTC. Its protein is CASSQRSYNEQFF. This chain connects TRBV19 to TRBJ2-1, with D tentatively TRBD2 (5 bases). The CDR3 has 13 amino acids. Trimming removed 6 bases from V and 1 base from J, with 7 bases in between. Per germline, CDR1 LNHDA and CDR2 SQIVND (reference sequence).

The CDR3 DNA is TGTGCCAGTAGTCCGAACGGGGTGCGCAATCAGCCCCAGCATTTT. This translates into CASSPNGVRNQPQHF. The chain employs TRBV19 and TRBJ1-5; no reliable D call. CDR1 is LNHDA and CDR2 is SQIVND in the germline V gene (reference sequence). This CDR3 contains 15 residues. Trimming left V 5 bases short and J 2 bases short, with 13 bases between.

The J gene is TRBJ1-1, the V gene TRBV29-1; D not resolved. This CDR3 has 12 residues. Germline-derived CDR1 and CDR2 are SQVTM and ANQGSEA. V lost 4 bases and J lost 3, with 9 bases in between. CDR3 protein: CSVAAGYTEAFF. In DNA, the CDR3 is TGCAGCGTTGCAGCGGGGTACACTGAAGCTTTCTTT.